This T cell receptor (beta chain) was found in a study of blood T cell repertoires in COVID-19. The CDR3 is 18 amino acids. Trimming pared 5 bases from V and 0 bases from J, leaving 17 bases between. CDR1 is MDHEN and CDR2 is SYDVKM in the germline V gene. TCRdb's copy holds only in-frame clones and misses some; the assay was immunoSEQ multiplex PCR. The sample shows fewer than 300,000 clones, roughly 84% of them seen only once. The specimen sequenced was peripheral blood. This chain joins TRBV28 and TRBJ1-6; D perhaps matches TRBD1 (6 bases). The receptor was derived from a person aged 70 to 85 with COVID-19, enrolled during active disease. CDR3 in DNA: TGTGCCAGCAGTCCCCCCGTAGGGGGGGGCTCCTATAATTCACCCCTCCACTTT. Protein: CASSPPVGGGSYNSPLHF.